This section outlines one T cell receptor (beta chain) sequence together with its context. Its antigen is unknown. No per-base quality is available; no much larger clone lies one base away. The cohort comprised fewer than 750 healthy bone marrow donors. All cohort members were sampled while nominally healthy, although unrecorded immune exposures were likely present. The donor was CMV seronegative and was included in the group of approximately 350 seronegative cohort members. Every donor gave a peripheral blood sample, and the peripheral blood mononuclear cells from that sample were used for TCR beta sequencing. The Qiagen DNeasy Blood Extraction Kit was used to extract genomic DNA from the blood cell samples. This record belongs to a study of cytomegalovirus exposure and HLA in healthy donors (dated by TCRdb to the late 2010s). A note on the overall study: An earlier analysis of 587 of the donors reported approximately 300 Gb of sequence data and 120 million or so unique TCR beta sequences from 150 million to 200 million T cells. An early release covering over 500 HLA-typed donors comprised 250 to 350 gigabases of sequencing data and 85 million or so unique TCR sequences. Among the roughly 400 genotyped donors, approximately 82% belonged to the genetic ancestry cluster associated with self-reported Caucasian donors. The aim of the study was to test whether cataloging public T cell receptors could identify signatures of past pathogen exposure. Using immunosequencing, the study profiled T cell repertoires from 500 to 800 subjects and related those repertoires to cytomegalovirus serostatus. A separate validation cohort of 100 to 150 different subjects was used in addition to the 666-subject first cohort. To predict cytomegalovirus infection status, the study combined high-throughput TCR immunosequencing, statistical association of individual TCRs with disease status, and machine learning. A later analysis re-examined previously published TCR beta repertoires from several hundred donors and added high-resolution HLA genotyping to investigate patterns of TCR occurrence. Rather than drawing on any new phenotypic data, the later analysis identified candidate immune exposures from TCR beta sequences and the way those sequences occurred across donors. To decide whether each TCR beta V gene segment behaved as functional or pseudogenic, an earlier analysis of some 600 of the donors relied on high-throughput TCR beta sequencing. Donor age, sex, ethnicity and CMV serostatus were collected together with the repertoire data. A later genetic analysis took genome-wide SNP genotypes for about 55% of the roughly 700 donors and used that subset as a discovery cohort. Every discovery cohort repertoire had been produced on one sequencing platform. Class I and class II HLA loci were covered by the typing at four-digit resolution. The number of typed donors differed by locus: about 620-640 for A, B, C, DRB1 and DQB1; 500 to 550 for DQA1; around 610 for DPA1; and about 470 for DPB1. Because of strong linkage in the cohort, five DR-DQ haplotypes were treated as single units for association and clustering. Among 398 genotyped donors of the cohort, an average of around 240,000 unique TCR beta nucleotide sequences were sequenced per donor, around 20% of them non-productive. The full study reports these points: A cluster of highly shared sequence variants was judged likely to be a technical artifact of the sequencing pipeline. Across donors, most TCR sequences were observed very rarely, whereas some public TCRs were present in many individuals. V-gene and J-gene trimming of TCR beta chains was associated with a missense DCLRE1C variant in a later genetic analysis, and the association was replicated in an independent cohort. Because some donors lacked HLA typing at each locus, the association tests relied only on the typed subset. Cytomegalovirus status was reported to be diagnosed by the classifier with high specificity and sensitivity in both the original and validation cohorts. In the study, some 160 TCR beta chains were listed as associated with cytomegalovirus. At a false discovery rate of 0.05, a later analysis linked about 17,000 TCR beta sequences to specific HLA alleles. An earlier analysis of around 540 of the donors showed that most TCR beta V segments appeared in productive rearrangements either about 87% or about 30% of the time, which broadly matched IMGT annotations. Roughly uniform sequencing depth across donors was assumed in presence/absence analyses, although this assumption may not hold. CMV serostatus was the only immune exposure information available for the cohort. Linkage disequilibrium might explain the correlated functional status among segregating V segments, but an unknown experimental factor could not be ruled out. Because counts were too low, about 18 rarely observed V segments, including chromosome 9 orphons, were left out of the earlier analysis of over 550 of the donors. According to a later analysis, most CMV-associated TCR beta chains appeared to be HLA-restricted, and the HLA associations seemed to be driven largely by CMV exposure. When HLA alleles, especially DR and DQ, strongly co-occurred, attributing TCR associations to individual alleles was difficult. The authors suggested that the approach could potentially be generalized to other disease states and immunological phenotypes. Several of the top co-occurrence clusters appeared to be linked to parvovirus B19, influenza, CMV and Epstein-Barr virus, according to a later analysis. This cohort had only TCR beta chains sequenced, and the lack of alpha or paired-chain data limited which features could be detected. A further reported finding was that TCR beta sequences accurately predicted the HLA-A and HLA-B alleles for most subjects in the first cohort. Three of the identified cytomegalovirus-associated TCR beta chains were confirmed in vitro to be specific for cytomegalovirus antigens. Some IMGT-functional V segments, including TRBV6-2 and TRBV6-3, could not be told apart with the 87-base-pair reads, so those segments were excluded. Compared with equally common non-associated chains, HLA-associated TCR beta chains in a later analysis were more clonally expanded and had lower generation probabilities. In a later analysis, the rate of TCR association differed among HLA loci, with DRB1 alleles having the most associated TCRs and HLA-C alleles having the fewest. Compared with the roughly 700-donor mean, donors in an Asian-associated ancestry cluster had fewer N-insertions in productive TCRs, according to a later genetic analysis.

Libraries were made using the immunoSEQ multiplex PCR assay. A mixture of 60 forward primers for TCR Vbeta segments and 13 reverse primers for TCR Jbeta segments was used in the multiplex PCR. A multiplex PCR assay on genomic DNA amplified the CDR3 region of rearranged TCR beta genes. Amplified TCR beta libraries were sequenced as 87-base-pair reads on the Illumina HiSeq System. The authors' pipeline ran thus. A later analysis counted approximately 76 million unique TCR beta chains across the roughly 700 repertoires, and approximately 11 million of these chains were shared by at least two donors. To remove PCR and sequencing errors, raw reads were error-corrected and collapsed into unique sequences using a nearest-neighbor algorithm that merged closely related sequences. V, D and J gene segments were assigned by aligning CDR3 sequences to IMGT reference sequences. For a sequence to be retained, a match of at least six nucleotides was required to both a V gene segment and a J gene segment. Rearrangements were called productive when the CDR3 lacked stop codons and stayed in frame with V and J; all others were non-productive. Following IMGT convention, CDR3 was defined as the stretch from the second conserved V-encoded cysteine to the conserved J-encoded phenylalanine. Sequences without an unambiguous match to a single V gene segment were excluded from the earlier analysis of over 500 of the donors. An earlier analysis of about 600 of the donors called V segments functional above 56.7% productive rearrangements and segregating when the between-donor standard deviation exceeded 5%. A statistical classification framework was built for diagnosing cytomegalovirus status from the catalog of TCR beta chain sequences. V and J gene assignment, in a later analysis, came from comparing TCR nucleotide sequences with IMGT/GENE-DB human TR gene sequences. In a later analysis, CDR3 sequences and most-parsimonious VDJ recombination scenarios were assigned using the TCRdist pipeline. In a later analysis, every TCR beta chain was defined by the combination of its CDR3 amino acid sequence and its V-gene family, and reads without a unique V-gene family were dropped. To address suspected cross-contamination and a sequencing artifact, a later analysis removed around 600 highly shared, low-generation-probability nucleotide sequences. A later analysis calculated a clonal expansion index for each public chain from normalized within-repertoire ranks of inferred template counts. In a later analysis, generation probabilities were computed with a VDJ recombination model fitted to out-of-frame rearrangements, and the resulting probabilities were checked against IGoR. A later analysis scored TCR-TCR, TCR-HLA and TCR-CMV co-occurrence with hypergeometric tests, applying a repertoire-size bias correction to TCR pairs. In a later analysis, false discovery rates were estimated by permuting HLA or CMV assignments 20 times. In a later analysis, co-occurring TCRs were grouped using DBSCAN, with TCRdist sequence similarity added in when clustering inside HLA-allele-positive subsets. Co-occurrence clustering excluded repertoires with fewer than 30,000 or more than 120,000 public chains, plus five with anomalous nucleotide sharing. This is the immuneACCESS table as TCRdb keeps it, with only in-frame sequences that have V and J called. A part of the clones is gone; compared with another copy, unresolved V genes explain less than half, and the rest is unexplained. V and J calls and clone size are as listed in that table; D and trimming were resolved from the DNA. Here the sample has approximately 190,000 clones; about 85% occur a single time. The top ten hold more than 1% of the sample.

Unmatched junction bases come to 5, with V trimmed by 10 bases and J by 4 bases. The CDR3 spans 12 residues, from the cysteine through the phenylalanine. Only CDR3 DNA is held: 36 bases, read in frame from base 1. The germline V gene encodes CDR1 LNHDA and CDR2 SQIVND (reference sequence). Source material: PBMCs. The receptor comes from a boy between 2 and 10 years old in good health and CMV-seronegative. The chain is encoded by TRBV19 joined to TRBJ2-5; the junction holds 8 bases that match TRBD1. For the CDR3, the sequence is CATQGAGETQYF. The nucleotide sequence reads as follows: TGTGCCACCCAGGGGGCGGGAGAGACCCAGTACTTC.